A single sample gave rise to the 32 T cell receptor beta chains below, sequenced in a study of blood T cells in healthy people across ages. PCR was performed a second time for about 7 to 12 cycles using a sample-barcoded 5' primer and a J-beta primer mix. TCRdb re-derived calls from the 5' RACE reads in MiXCR, one entry per CDR3 protein. In the table there are 1.5 million to 2 million distinct CDR3 sequences, roughly two fifths of which are singletons. Sequenced sample: blood. Receptors originate from a human donor in good health.

This clonotype has just a few counts. The chain carries TRBV5-1 and TRBJ2-7; no reliable D call. The V end lost 4 bases, the J end lost 4 bases, and 21 bases lay between the germline ends. Per the germline V gene, CDR1 is SGHRS and CDR2 is YFSETQ. The CDR3 sequence is 16 residues long. This chain's CDR3 is CASSPGPMAAGYEQYF. The CDR3 region has the DNA TGCGCCAGCAGCCCGGGCCCCATGGCCGCCGGGTACGAGCAGTACTTC.

This clonotype was counted a few times. One end of the junction is discordant with germline, which a read error may explain. The chain uses TRBV3-1 and TRBJ2-6; D not resolved. CDR3 length: 15 amino acids. Germline V gene lookup returns CDR1 LGHDT and CDR2 YNNKEL (reference sequence). Here the CDR3 DNA reads TGCGCCAGCAGCCAAGGAGACTCTGGGGCCAACGTCCTGACTTTC. Translated: CASSQGDSGANVLTF. Full variable domain (rest looked up from reference TRBV3-1 and TRBJ2-6): DTAVSQTPKYLVTQMGNDKSIKCEQNLGHDTMYWYKQDSKKFLKIMFSYNNKELIINETVPNRFSPKSPDKAHLNLHINSLELGDSAVYFCASSQGDSGANVLTFGAGSRLTVL.

This clonotype was counted once. V is TRBV28 and J is TRBJ1-6, with 9 bases identical to TRBD1. Trimming removed 5 bases from V and 6 bases from J; junction bases left unmatched: 8. Germline CDR1 is MDHEN and CDR2 is SYDVKM. CDR3 length: 16 amino acids. This CDR3 reads CASSLPGTGSNSPLHF. The CDR3 DNA reads as TGTGCCAGCAGTCTACCCGGGACAGGGTCTAATTCACCCCTCCACTTT.

The CDR3 loop is CATSDSGTRMLHEQFF. The DNA of the CDR3 is TGTGCCACCAGTGACTCAGGGACTAGAATGCTACATGAGCAGTTCTTC. The chain carries TRBV24-1 and TRBJ2-1; TRBD2 aligns across 8 bases. Germline CDR1 reads KGHDR; CDR2 reads SFDVKD. V was pared by 4 bases and J by 8 bases, with 12 bases of the junction left unmatched. The CDR3 consists of 16 residues.

V is TRBV7-3 and J is TRBJ2-1; 9 nucleotides agree with TRBD2. With V trimmed by 1 base and J by 7 bases, 5 bases remained unmatched. Per the germline V gene, CDR1 is SGHTA and CDR2 is FQGTGA. This CDR3 region has 15 residues. CDR3 nucleotides: TGTGCCAGCAGCTTAAGCGGGGGGGCCCAGAATGAGCAGTTCTTC. Its translation is CASSLSGGAQNEQFF.

This clonotype appeared a few times. V usage is TRBV4-3 and J usage is TRBJ1-6; 7 nucleotides agree with TRBD1. The CDR3 length is 16 residues. Losses at the gene ends were 3 bases for V and 9 bases for J; bases not matched to a gene: 11. Germline V CDR1 and CDR2: LGHNA, YSLEER. The CDR3 nucleotides are TGCGCCAGCAGCCAGGCAGACAGGGAGGTCGGTTCACCCCTCCACTTT. This gives the protein CASSQADREVGSPLHF.

DNA of the CDR3: TGCGCCAGCAGTGAGGGGGAGGAAAACATTCAGTACTTC. Translation: CASSEGEENIQYF. The rearrangement uses TRBV5-1 and TRBJ2-4, with D possibly called TRBD1 or TRBD2 (6 bases each). There are 13 residues in the CDR3. Germline CDR1 is SGHRS and CDR2 is YFSETQ. Deletions cut 5 bases from V and 5 bases from J, with 11 bases between.

The genes are TRBV3-1 and TRBJ2-3; 11 nucleotides line up with TRBD2. The V segment lost 4 bases and the J segment 4 bases; nucleotides outside the gene matches: 7. Germline V lookup: CDR1 LGHDT, CDR2 YNNKEL (reference sequence). The CDR3 contains 16 residues. CDR3 region: CASSLGTSGSADTQYF. CDR3 DNA: TGTGCCAGCAGCCTCGGGACTAGCGGAAGCGCAGATACGCAGTATTTT.

The chain carries TRBV12-3 or TRBV12-4 and TRBJ1-1, with TRBD1 matching 9 bases. Germline trimming cut 5 bases from V and 6 bases from J; bases unmatched to any gene: 7. The CDR3 totals 14 residues. The CDR3 is CASSPGQGWSEAFF. DNA of the CDR3: TGTGCCAGCAGTCCGGGACAGGGTTGGTCTGAAGCTTTCTTT.

The sample holds a few counts of this clonotype. The chain employs TRBV20-1 and TRBJ2-3; weak D call: TRBD1 (5 bases). V lost 5 bases to trimming and J lost 1 base, with 28 bases between them. Germline V lookup: CDR1 DFQATT, CDR2 SNEGSKA (reference sequence). CDR3 length: 19 amino acids. DNA of the CDR3: TGCAGTGCTTCCCTTCACGGACAAATCTTACAGTGGGGCACAGATACGCAGTATTTT. Its translation: CSASLHGQILQWGTDTQYF.

This clonotype showed up just a few times. The rearrangement links TRBV5-6 to TRBJ2-7, with a tentative D call TRBD1 (5 bases). V was clipped by 0 bases and J by 5 bases, with 9 bases between them. Per germline, CDR1 SGHDT and CDR2 YYEEEE. The CDR3 is made up of 13 amino acids. In DNA form, the CDR3 reads TGTGCCAGCAGCTTGGCCGTCAGGGACGAGCAGTACTTC. Translation gives CASSLAVRDEQYF.

The chain uses TRBV6-6 and TRBJ1-2, with a possible D match to TRBD1 (5 bases). Germline values: CDR1 MNHNY, CDR2 SVGAGI (reference sequence). This CDR3 spans 15 amino acids. V lost 7 bases, J lost 3 bases, and 18 bases lay in between. The CDR3 region is CASIPGTLNYYGYTF. The CDR3 nucleotides read TGTGCCAGCATCCCCGGGACCCTAAATTACTATGGCTACACCTTC.

This clonotype was found a few times. This rearrangement joins TRBV21-1 to TRBJ1-5. TRBV21-1 is noted as a pseudogene. The CDR3 runs 16 residues. The CDR3: CASSEETGDSNQPQHF. The CDR3 nucleotides are TGTGCCAGCAGCGAGGAGACGGGCGATAGCAATCAGCCCCAGCATTTT.

The gene calls are TRBV20-1 and TRBJ2-5, with D tentatively TRBD2 (5 bases). This CDR3 has 16 amino acids. Trimming pared 1 base from V and 4 bases from J, leaving 19 bases between. The germline V gene has CDR1 DFQATT and CDR2 SNEGSKA (reference sequence). The CDR3 region has the DNA TGCAGTGCTAGAGGTGGGAGAGGGATTGGCCTAGAGACCCAGTACTTC. This sequence encodes CSARGGRGIGLETQYF.

The rearrangement links TRBV7-9 to TRBJ1-5; weak D call: TRBD1 (5 bases). Trimming took off 5 bases at V and 6 bases at J, with 11 bases between the two ends. This CDR3 region has 13 residues. CDR1 SEHNR and CDR2 FQNEAQ come from the germline V gene (reference sequence). The DNA for the CDR3 is TGTGCCAGCAGCGGGGCACAGTCTCAGCCCCAGCATTTT. Protein: CASSGAQSQPQHF.

This clonotype was found once. The chain employs TRBV3-1 and TRBJ2-2; D remains ambiguous. The ends were cut back, 1 base at V and 4 bases at J, with 7 bases in the middle. This CDR3 has 14 residues. CDR1 LGHDT and CDR2 YNNKEL come from the germline V gene (reference sequence). The CDR3 DNA reads as TGTGCCAGCAGCCAAGTGATCTTCACCGGGGAGCTGTTTTTT. This encodes CASSQVIFTGELFF.

This clonotype has only a few counts. This rearrangement joins TRBV12-3 or TRBV12-4 to TRBJ1-2, with TRBD1 matching 7 bases. The CDR3 totals 15 residues. Germline trimming cut 5 bases from V and 4 bases from J; bases unmatched to any gene: 10. The CDR3, as DNA: TGTGCCAGCAGTCCTCGGGACAGACCTTTCTATGGCTACACCTTC. It yields the protein CASSPRDRPFYGYTF.

The chain is built from TRBV20-1 and TRBJ1-5; D perhaps matches TRBD1 (6 bases). V was shortened by 0 bases and J by 5 bases, with 14 bases between the two germline ends. The CDR3 has 15 residues. Germline V CDR1 and CDR2: DFQATT, SNEGSKA (reference sequence). The chain's CDR3 is CSARDQQGRHQPQHF. CDR3 DNA sequence: TGCAGTGCTAGAGATCAGCAGGGGCGTCATCAGCCCCAGCATTTT.

J is TRBJ2-1 and V is TRBV3-1; D gene uncertain. V was pared by 1 base and J by 8 bases, with 12 bases between. The length of the CDR3 is 14 residues. The germline V gene encodes CDR1 LGHDT and CDR2 YNNKEL (reference sequence). DNA for the CDR3: TGTGCCAGCAGCCAAGTGGGGTTGGGTTATGAGCAGTTCTTC. It codes for CASSQVGLGYEQFF.

V usage is TRBV12-3 or TRBV12-4 and J usage is TRBJ2-7; maybe TRBD2 (5 bases). V was trimmed by 5 bases and J by 5 bases, leaving 10 bases between them. This CDR3 region has 12 residues. The CDR3 loop is CASSHGKDEQYF. The DNA of the CDR3 is TGTGCCAGCAGTCACGGGAAGGACGAGCAGTACTTC.

V is TRBV7-8 and J is TRBJ2-1; TRBD2 agrees at 16 bases. Germline loops: CDR1 SGHVS, CDR2 FQNEAQ. This CDR3 is 14 amino acids long. V dropped 3 bases and J dropped 15; count of bases not matched to a gene: 5. The CDR3 protein is CASSLGLAGGQPFF. In DNA, the CDR3 is TGTGCCAGCAGCTTGGGACTAGCGGGGGGGCAACCGTTCTTC.

The rearrangement uses TRBV20-1 and TRBJ2-1; 7 bases are shared with TRBD2. The CDR3 is 13 amino acids. The V and J ends lost 4 bases and 4 bases, in that order; junction bases with no gene match: 4. Germline lookup yields CDR1 DFQATT and CDR2 SNEGSKA (reference sequence). This chain's CDR3 is CSAISGEYNEQFF. The CDR3 DNA reads TGCAGTGCTATCAGCGGGGAATACAATGAGCAGTTCTTC.

V usage is TRBV29-1 and J usage is TRBJ2-3, with a possible D match to TRBD2 (5 bases). V dropped 1 base and J dropped 3 bases, with 11 bases sitting between them. This CDR3 is 14 amino acids long. The V gene's germline CDR1 is SQVTM and CDR2 ANQGSEA. CDR3 sequence (DNA): TGCAGCGTTGAAGTCGGGATGGCAACAGATACGCAGTATTTT. It is translated as CSVEVGMATDTQYF.

This clonotype was observed a handful of times. The CDR3 bases are TGCGCCAGCAGCCACCCGGGACAGGTCCAAGAGACCCAGTACTTC. This gives the protein CASSHPGQVQETQYF. The rearrangement uses TRBV4-1 and TRBJ2-5; TRBD1 matches 8 bases. Trimming took 3 bases from V and 1 from J; bases not matched to a gene: 4. CDR3 length: 15 amino acids. Germline V CDR1 and CDR2: MGHRA, YSYEKL.

The V and J genes are TRBV7-9 and TRBJ1-2; a weak D match, TRBD1 (5 bases). The germline V gene has CDR1 SEHNR and CDR2 FQNEAQ (reference sequence). The V gene lost 5 bases and the J gene lost 12 bases, with 19 bases spanning the gap. This CDR3 has 13 amino acids. The CDR3 loop reads CASSHSRDGTNTF. For the CDR3, the DNA is TGTGCCAGCAGCCATTCTCGGGACGGAACGAACACCTTC.

To note about this clonotype: Mismatch with germline at one junction end may stem from a read error. The chain uses TRBV12-3 or TRBV12-4 and TRBJ1-6, with D unresolved. The CDR3 runs 13 residues. Here the CDR3 DNA reads TGTGCCAGCAGCTTAGAGGTCAATTCACCCCTCCACTTT. Translating it yields CASSLEVNSPLHF.

This clonotype was detected ten times or more. The V gene is TRBV24-1, the J gene TRBJ2-1; D unresolved. V was cut by 6 bases and J by 2 bases, with 10 bases left in between. The CDR3 has 14 residues. Germline CDR1 KGHDR, CDR2 SFDVKD. CDR3: CATSQGGAYNEQFF. The DNA of the CDR3 is TGTGCCACCAGTCAAGGCGGAGCCTACAATGAGCAGTTCTTC.

The rearrangement links TRBV2 to TRBJ1-2; no definite D call. V was pared by 6 bases and J by 2 bases, with 13 bases between. The V gene's germline CDR1 is SNHLY and CDR2 FYNNEI. The CDR3 has 14 residues. The CDR3 DNA is TGTGCCAGCAGCATACAACGCCTGAACTATGGCTACACCTTC. This encodes CASSIQRLNYGYTF.

There are a few counts of this clonotype. The junction shows a germline mismatch at one end, possibly a read error. This rearrangement joins TRBV9 to TRBJ2-1; D is uncertain. Per the germline V gene, CDR1 is SGDLS and CDR2 is YYNGEE. The CDR3 loop spans 12 amino acids. CDR3 nucleotides: TGTGCCAGCAGCTCCTCCCACAATGAGCAGTTCTTC. Protein product: CASSSSHNEQFF.

The CDR3 loop is CASSTLGQARGYTF. The CDR3, as DNA: TGTGCCAGCAGTACCCTCGGGCAGGCTCGAGGCTACACCTTC. V usage is TRBV27 and J usage is TRBJ1-2; D not resolved. The CDR3 covers 14 residues. The V end lost 5 bases, the J end lost 8 bases, and 18 bases lay between the germline ends. Germline CDR1 reads MNHEY; CDR2 reads SMNVEV (reference sequence).

This clonotype was seen just once. The J gene is TRBJ2-5, the V gene TRBV11-2; D is perhaps TRBD2 (7 bases). The V end lost 8 bases, the J end lost 4 bases, and 11 bases lay between the germline ends. CDR3 length equals 12 residues. Germline V CDR1 and CDR2: SGHAT, FQNNGV. CDR3 nucleotide sequence: TGTGCCAGCGGGAGGGGGACAGAGACCCAGTACTTC. Its translation is CASGRGTETQYF.

There are many counts of this clonotype. The chain has TRBV20-1 and TRBJ2-5; 11 bases are shared with TRBD2. Trimming removed 6 bases from V and 6 bases from J; junction bases left unmatched: 6. This CDR3 region has 13 residues. Per germline, CDR1 DFQATT and CDR2 SNEGSKA (reference sequence). CDR3 protein: CSAGLAGGQTQYF. The DNA for the CDR3 is TGCAGTGCGGGGCTAGCGGGGGGTCAGACCCAGTACTTC.